This T cell receptor beta chain appears in the sequencing data of a study of T cells in Graves' hyperthyroidism and ophthalmopathy. Study conclusions and caveats: From stable hyperthyroidism, ophthalmopathy was separated by a 13 V-J model.

The table lists this clonotype with a few counts. Its specificity is unknown. RNA transcripts provided the source from which TCR beta CDR3 regions were amplified. Initially, a first-round RT-PCR of the TCR CDR3 employed the HTBI primer set. TCRdb used MiXCR to reprocess the multiplex PCR reads, holding one entry per CDR3 protein. This table has around 350,000 distinct CDR3 sequences, approximately 25% appearing once. With 3 bases clipped from V and 3 bases from J, the junction kept 4 bases outside the gene matches. Germline CDR1 and CDR2: DFQATT and SNEGSKA (reference sequence). The CDR3 length is 13 residues. Exclusion of patients followed from uncontrolled infection, other autoimmune disease, pregnancy or lactation. Diagnostic decisions used clinical symptoms, serum thyroxine and TRAb, thyroid ultrasound and orbital computed tomography. Source material for PBMCs was more than 7.5 ml fresh peripheral blood.

Sample: blood. The origin of this receptor is a man aged 50 or older with Graves' hyperthyroidism. The chain joins TRBV20-1 to TRBJ1-1; 7 nucleotides align to TRBD1. The CDR3 here is CSARGDRDTEAFF. DNA for the CDR3: TGCAGTGCTAGGGGGGACAGAGACACTGAAGCTTTCTTT.